These 9 T cell receptor beta chains were all obtained from the same sample, sequenced in a study of OX40 agonist ivuxolimab in advanced cancers. Method: immunoSEQ multiplex PCR; TCRdb's copy keeps in-frame clones and lacks some. The sample records around 57,000 clones, 80% to 95% being singletons. This sample comprised CD4+ or CD8+ T cells sorted from blood, obtained in a trial of the OX40 agonist ivuxolimab. These receptors originate from an adult with an advanced solid tumor such as melanoma, head and neck, liver or kidney cancer.

V is TRBV7-9 and J is TRBJ1-6; D possibly corresponds to TRBD1 (5 bases). This CDR3 is 13 amino acids long. The germline V gene encodes CDR1 SEHNR and CDR2 FQNEAQ (reference sequence). V was trimmed by 2 bases and J by 9 bases, leaving 8 bases between them. The CDR3 sequence is CASSLSQGSPLHF. Written as DNA, the CDR3 is TGTGCCAGCAGCTTATCCCAGGGTTCACCCCTCCACTTT.

V gene TRBV6-6 combines with J gene TRBJ1-5, with D perhaps matching TRBD1 (6 bases). The germline CDR1 and CDR2 sequences are MNHNY and SVGAGI (reference sequence). This CDR3 spans 15 amino acids. Trimming left V 0 bases short and J 3 bases short, with 9 bases between. CDR3 bases: TGTGCCAGCAGTTACTCCTCAGGGGCCAATCAGCCCCAGCATTTT. This gives the protein CASSYSSGANQPQHF.

This clone was recorded only once. V and J are TRBV4-1 and TRBJ1-5, with TRBD1 as a possible D gene (6 bases). V was pared by 6 bases and J by 4 bases, with 19 bases between. The V gene's germline CDR1 is MGHRA and CDR2 YSYEKL. The CDR3 has 16 amino acids. The CDR3: CASSPTPVQGNQPQHF. CDR3 DNA sequence: TGCGCCAGCAGTCCAACCCCGGTACAGGGTAATCAGCCCCAGCATTTT.

This clone was observed once. This chain links TRBV6-5 with TRBJ2-1, with a tentative D call TRBD2 (5 bases). In germline, CDR1 is MNHEY, CDR2 SVGAGI. With 2 bases removed from V and 6 bases from J, the gap between germline ends came to 11 bases. CDR3 length: 14 residues. In DNA, the CDR3 is TGTGCCAGCAGTTACGTCTTTAGCGTCAATGAGCAGTTCTTC. Protein product: CASSYVFSVNEQFF.

This chain links TRBV28 with TRBJ2-7; 9 bases match TRBD1. Germline V CDR1 and CDR2: MDHEN, SYDVKM. V lost 6 bases, J lost 3 bases, and 6 bases stayed unmatched. The CDR3 is 14 amino acids. As DNA, the CDR3 is TGTGCCAGCAGCCGGACAGGGGCGCGCTACGAGCAGTACGTC. It yields the protein CASSRTGARYEQYV.

V usage is TRBV29-1 and J usage is TRBJ2-1; no clear D gene. CDR3 size: 14 residues. Trimming took 4 bases from V and 4 from J, leaving 14 bases between them. CDR1 is SQVTM and CDR2 is ANQGSEA in the germline V gene. The CDR3 sequence: CSVGYAGSYNEQFF. For the CDR3, the DNA is TGCAGCGTTGGATATGCAGGTTCTTACAATGAGCAGTTCTTC.

The chain is built from TRBV6-6 and TRBJ1-5; D unclear. The CDR3 length is 15 residues. Germline V gene data show CDR1 as MNHNY and CDR2 as SVGAGI (reference sequence). Trimming took 0 bases from V and 5 from J, leaving 11 bases between them. The CDR3 protein is CASSYSTEFYQPQHF. Written as DNA, the CDR3 is TGTGCCAGCAGTTACTCGACTGAATTCTATCAGCCCCAGCATTTT.

This clone was found once. V and J are TRBV6-1 and TRBJ2-5; 12 bases map to TRBD2. Trimming cost V 3 bases and J 5 bases; bases outside gene matches: 10. Per the germline V gene, CDR1 is MNHNS and CDR2 is SASEGT. The CDR3 covers 17 residues. The CDR3 bases are TGTGCCAGCAGTGAGACTAGCGGGAGTTTAAGGTTTGAGACCCAGTACTTC. As protein: CASSETSGSLRFETQYF.

The chain recombines TRBV7-6 with TRBJ1-5; no clear D. This CDR3 region has 13 residues. V was cut by 4 bases and J by 5 bases, with 9 bases left in between. Per germline, CDR1 SGHVS and CDR2 FNYEAQ. In DNA form, the CDR3 reads TGTGCCAGCAGCTCAGACTGGGATCAGCCCCAGCATTTT. It codes for CASSSDWDQPQHF.